This T cell receptor beta chain appears in the sequencing data of a study of T cells in tumors and immune-related adverse events. The assay was immunoSEQ multiplex PCR, and TCRdb's table has in-frame clones only and misses some. The repertoire holds about 22,000 clones, with around 90% as singletons. Germline V gene sequence: CDR1 MNHEY, CDR2 SVGAGI. CDR3 length: 15 residues. V was pared by 6 bases and J by 5 bases, with 17 bases between. The chain couples TRBV6-5 to TRBJ2-1; D perhaps matches TRBD2 (6 bases). The material was lymph node tissue, obtained from a patient treated with anti-PD-1 therapy. The sequence derives from a female donor with metastatic renal cell carcinoma. The CDR3 DNA reads TGTGCCAGCAGACACCGAGCGGGTCCACACAATGAGCAGTTCTTC. It translates to CASRHRAGPHNEQFF.